This T cell receptor beta chain was sequenced for a study of identical twins. TCRdb re-analysed the 5' RACE reads in MiXCR, keeping a single row per CDR3 protein. The sample records around 690,000 distinct CDR3 sequences, 21% being singletons. This CDR3 has 13 amino acids. The germline V gene has CDR1 GTSNPN and CDR2 SVGIG (reference sequence). The data also belong to a second study, concerning T cells expressing NK-cell markers.

The sample taken for sequencing was PBMCs. The sequence came from a young woman in good health. The chain uses TRBV30 and TRBJ2-1, with 8 bases that match TRBD2. CDR3 nucleotide sequence: TGTGTTTGGAGCGGGAGAATGTACAATGAGCAGTTCTTC. Translation: CVWSGRMYNEQFF.